This T cell receptor beta chain was identified during a study of T cells in Graves' hyperthyroidism and ophthalmopathy. CDR1 ENHRY and CDR2 SYGVKD come from the germline V gene. The CDR3 extends over 19 amino acids. Deletions cut 4 bases from V and 4 bases from J, with 23 bases between. TCR beta CDR3 regions were amplified from RNA. First-round RT-PCR of the TCR CDR3 relied on the HTBI primer set. TCRdb processed the multiplex PCR reads anew with MiXCR; each CDR3 protein has one entry. The profile shows over 700,000 distinct CDR3 sequences, about two fifths of them singletons. The specimen was blood. This clonotype was obtained from a young man with Graves' hyperthyroidism. This chain joins TRBV10-3 and TRBJ2-6; weak D call: TRBD2 (6 bases). CDR3 region: CAISASSLQEGLGANVLTF. The CDR3 DNA reads as TGTGCCATCAGTGCCAGCAGCCTCCAGGAGGGGTTAGGGGCCAACGTCCTGACTTTC.